Following are 31 T cell receptor beta chains from one sample sequenced in a study of siplizumab effects on memory and regulatory T cells. The table came from immunoSEQ multiplex PCR; TCRdb's copy has only in-frame clones and leaves some out. Here the sample spans about 87,000 clones, 85% to 90% being singletons. Sequencing was carried out using CD4+ T cells sorted from blood. These receptors all come from a human donor in good health.

The chain links TRBV2 to TRBJ1-4; D is uncertain. The V and J ends lost 4 bases and 0 bases respectively, with 9 bases between them. Germline V gives CDR1 SNHLY, CDR2 FYNNEI. The CDR3 is 15 amino acids. CDR3 sequence: CASSVGRPTNEKLFF. CDR3 nucleotides: TGTGCCAGCAGTGTCGGGAGACCAACTAATGAAAAACTGTTTTTT.

On this clone itself: The sample holds other DNA sequences that translate to the same CDR3. CDR3 residues: CASSVDRGGTEAFF. CDR3 in DNA: TGTGCCAGCAGTGTTGACAGAGGAGGTACTGAAGCTTTCTTT. The V and J genes are TRBV6-4 and TRBJ1-1; D may be TRBD1 (5 bases). CDR1 and CDR2 from the germline V gene are MRHNA and SNTAGT. The CDR3 length is 14 residues. V lost 4 bases and J 5 bases, leaving 14 bases between the germline ends.

The chain links TRBV11-2 to TRBJ2-7; 12 bases are a match to TRBD2. V lost 4 bases and J lost 1; bases outside the gene matches: 2. This CDR3 comprises 15 residues. Germline V gives CDR1 SGHAT, CDR2 FQNNGV. Here the CDR3 reads CASSYGLAGSYEQYF. CDR3 bases: TGTGCCAGCAGCTACGGACTAGCGGGGTCCTACGAGCAGTACTTC.

The chain joins TRBV7-9 to TRBJ2-5, with TRBD2 as a possible D gene (6 bases). The CDR3 is 15 amino acids. Germline lookup yields CDR1 SEHNR and CDR2 FQNEAQ (reference sequence). The ends were cut back, 1 base at V and 5 bases at J, with 14 bases in the middle. This chain's CDR3 is CASSLGTGVTETQYF. CDR3 nucleotides: TGTGCCAGCAGCTTAGGAACGGGAGTAACGGAGACCCAGTACTTC.

J is TRBJ1-1 and V is TRBV5-1; D is ambiguous. Germline V gives CDR1 SGHRS, CDR2 YFSETQ. The V and J ends lost 4 bases and 11 bases respectively, with 15 bases between them. This CDR3 has 12 residues. The CDR3 bases are TGCGCCAGCAGCCCAGCCGGGCCTAGGGCTTTCTTT. This sequence encodes CASSPAGPRAFF.

The rearrangement links TRBV6-5 to TRBJ2-1, with 9 bases fitting TRBD2. The J segment lost 2 bases and the V segment lost 4 bases, leaving 3 bases of the junction unmatched. Germline values: CDR1 MNHEY, CDR2 SVGAGI. This CDR3 has 15 residues. CDR3 sequence (DNA): TGTGCCAGCAGTTCGATAGCGGGGGCCTACAATGAGCAGTTCTTC. Translating it yields CASSSIAGAYNEQFF.

Comment on this clone: The same CDR3 is also encoded by other DNA sequences in this sample. The chain is built from TRBV5-1 and TRBJ1-5; TRBD1 agrees at 7 bases. The V gene end was trimmed by 0 bases and the J gene end by 7 bases; junction bases not matched to a gene: 4. The CDR3 contains 14 residues. The germline gives CDR1 SGHRS, CDR2 YFSETQ. The DNA for the CDR3 is TGCGCCAGCAGCTTGGGACAGGGAGACCAGCCCCAGCATTTT. Its protein product is CASSLGQGDQPQHF.

The chain employs TRBV6-5 and TRBJ1-4, with D unresolved. The ends were cut back, 5 bases at V and 7 bases at J, with 8 bases in the middle. The CDR3 covers 12 residues. Per the germline V gene, CDR1 is MNHEY and CDR2 is SVGAGI. This CDR3 is CASSEGPEKLFF. The DNA of the CDR3 is TGTGCCAGCAGTGAGGGCCCTGAAAAACTGTTTTTT.

This clone was counted only a few times. The chain recombines TRBV2 with TRBJ1-5; possible D gene TRBD1, 5 bases. Germline V gene data show CDR1 as SNHLY and CDR2 as FYNNEI. Trimming left V 4 bases short and J 7 bases short, with 11 bases between. The CDR3 spans 13 residues. CDR3 residues: CASSAGQAQPQHF. In DNA form, the CDR3 reads TGTGCCAGCAGTGCAGGACAAGCGCAGCCCCAGCATTTT.

Notes on this clone: Other DNA sequences in the sample encode the same CDR3. J is TRBJ2-3 and V is TRBV29-1; TRBD2 matches 7 bases. This CDR3 region has 13 residues. After removal of 6 bases from V and 3 bases from J, the junction contained 6 bases not matched to a gene. CDR1 and CDR2 (germline): SQVTM, ANQGSEA. In DNA form, the CDR3 reads TGCAGCGTCGCAGGACTAGATACAGATACGCAGTATTTT. Its protein product is CSVAGLDTDTQYF.

Concerning this clone itself: The identical CDR3 is also encoded by other nucleotide sequences in the sample. V and J are TRBV18 and TRBJ2-7; TRBD2 matches at 11 bases. CDR1 KGHSH and CDR2 LQKENI come from the germline V gene. The CDR3 extends over 16 amino acids. The trim removed 0 bases at V and 1 base at J, leaving 2 bases unmatched. The CDR3 DNA reads as TGTGCCAGCTCACCACCGGGGACTAGCGGATCCTACGAGCAGTACTTC. Its translation: CASSPPGTSGSYEQYF.

The J gene is TRBJ1-2, the V gene TRBV6-1; 7 bases fit TRBD1. This CDR3 is built from 14 residues. V gave up 5 bases and J gave up 4 bases; unmatched junction bases: 7. Germline loops: CDR1 MNHNS, CDR2 SASEGT. The CDR3 loop is CASSFDRVGYGYTF. In DNA, the CDR3 is TGTGCCAGCAGTTTCGACAGGGTCGGCTATGGCTACACCTTC.

V usage is TRBV5-4 and J usage is TRBJ2-2; D gene uncertain. Trimming removed 5 bases at V and 4 bases at J, with 12 bases between. The CDR3 contains 14 residues. Germline V CDR1 and CDR2: SGHNT, YYREEE (reference sequence). CDR3 sequence reads: CASSHDTSTGELFF. The CDR3, as DNA: TGTGCCAGCAGTCACGACACGAGCACCGGGGAGCTGTTTTTT.

The chain joins TRBV2 to TRBJ2-7; 8 bases line up with TRBD1. Germline V gene data show CDR1 as SNHLY and CDR2 as FYNNEI. The CDR3 contains 14 residues. Trimming cost V 5 bases and J 0 bases; bases outside gene matches: 3. CDR3 sequence reads: CASSRTGLSYEQYF. The CDR3 DNA reads TGTGCCAGCAGTCGGACAGGGCTCTCCTACGAGCAGTACTTC. The full variable domain, rest sourced from reference TRBV2 and TRBJ2-7, is EPEVTQTPSHQVTQMGQEVILRCVPISNHLYFYWYRQILGQKVEFLVSFYNNEISEKSEIFDDQFSVERPDGSNFTLKIRSTKLEDSAMYFCASSRTGLSYEQYFGPGTRLTVT.

On this clone: At one of its ends the junction is not consistent with the germline gene, which may arise from a read error. The chain combines TRBV7-7 with TRBJ2-1, with a possible D match to TRBD1 (6 bases). There are 13 residues in the CDR3. Germline CDR1 and CDR2: SSHAT and FNYEAQ (reference sequence). CDR3 region: CASSLDSYNEQFF. The CDR3 nucleotides are TGTGCTAGCAGCTTGGACAGTTACAATGAGCAGTTCTTC.

The rearrangement uses TRBV4-1 and TRBJ2-7; D call uncertain. The CDR3 spans 12 residues. V shed 4 bases and J shed 3 bases, with 7 bases lying between them. Germline lookup yields CDR1 MGHRA and CDR2 YSYEKL. CDR3 coding DNA: TGCGCCAGCAGCCGAGAAGACTACGAGCAGTACTTC. Residues: CASSREDYEQYF.

The V call is TRBV30, the J call TRBJ2-1; D unclear. The CDR3 is made up of 11 amino acids. Trimming pared 3 bases from V and 2 bases from J, leaving 2 bases between. The V gene's germline CDR1 is GTSNPN and CDR2 SVGIG (reference sequence). The CDR3 loop reads CAWRAYNEQFF. The CDR3, as DNA: TGTGCCTGGAGGGCCTACAATGAGCAGTTCTTC.

The chain is built from TRBV9 and TRBJ1-1; 9 bases are shared with TRBD1. The CDR3 is 15 residues long. Trimming took 3 bases from V and 4 from J; bases not matched to a gene: 7. CDR1 is SGDLS, CDR2 YYNGEE, per germline. The CDR3 loop reads CASSASGTGLTEAFF. For the CDR3, the DNA is TGTGCCAGCAGCGCCTCCGGGACAGGGCTCACTGAAGCTTTCTTT.

CDR3 loop: CASSVGASPLHF. CDR3 nucleotides: TGTGCCAGCAGTGTAGGGGCCTCACCCCTCCACTTT. This sequence joins TRBV6-1 and TRBJ1-6; possibly TRBD1 for D (5 bases). Trimming cost V 4 bases and J 10 bases, with 8 bases left between them. Germline-derived CDR1 and CDR2 are MNHNS and SASEGT. This CDR3 is 12 amino acids long.

The chain has TRBV28 and TRBJ2-7, with D maybe TRBD1 (5 bases). The germline V and J ends were trimmed by 3 bases and 1 base, with 10 bases remaining between them. CDR1 is MDHEN, CDR2 SYDVKM, per germline. This CDR3 contains 14 residues. CDR3 nucleotides: TGTGCCAGCAGTTTGTGGGGCGAGTCCTACGAGCAGTACTTC. Translating it yields CASSLWGESYEQYF.

This chain uses TRBV6-1 with TRBJ2-7, with D maybe TRBD2 (5 bases). V gave up 8 bases and J gave up 5 bases, with 19 bases separating them. The CDR3 consists of 14 residues. Germline V lookup: CDR1 MNHNS, CDR2 SASEGT. The CDR3 sequence is CASGGGPGYHEQYF. CDR3 DNA sequence: TGTGCCAGCGGCGGCGGTCCGGGGTACCACGAGCAGTACTTC.

This clone was seen a handful of times. The genes are TRBV5-1 and TRBJ2-1, with D unclear. V lost 1 base to trimming and J lost 8 bases, with 10 bases between them. Germline assignment: CDR1 SGHRS and CDR2 YFSETQ. CDR3 length: 13 amino acids. This CDR3 is CASSLMIDHEQFF. The CDR3 bases are TGCGCCAGCAGCTTGATGATAGACCATGAGCAGTTCTTC.

V and J are TRBV27 and TRBJ2-7; TRBD2 aligns across 9 bases. The CDR3 sequence is 13 residues long. In germline, CDR1 is MNHEY, CDR2 SMNVEV (reference sequence). Trimming cost V 2 bases and J 5 bases; bases outside gene matches: 1. The CDR3 here is CASSLLAGHEQYF. CDR3 coding DNA: TGTGCCAGCAGTTTACTAGCGGGACACGAGCAGTACTTC.

The genes are TRBV5-8 and TRBJ1-3; a weak D match, TRBD1 (6 bases). This CDR3 comprises 18 residues. Germline V CDR1 and CDR2: SGHTS, YDEGEE. V was shortened by 0 bases and J by 0 bases, with 16 bases between the two germline ends. The CDR3 DNA reads TGTGCCAGCAGCTTGGATCCCCTCACAGGGATCTCTGGAAACACCATATATTTT. Translating it yields CASSLDPLTGISGNTIYF.

The rearrangement links TRBV14 to TRBJ2-7; 7 nucleotides align to TRBD2. The CDR3 covers 14 residues. Germline loops: CDR1 SGHDN, CDR2 FVKESK. Trimming took 6 bases from V and 5 from J; bases not matched to a gene: 10. CDR3 in amino acids: CASSHKSSGHEQYF. The CDR3 nucleotides are TGTGCCAGCAGTCACAAGTCTAGCGGCCACGAGCAGTACTTC.

V gene TRBV15 combines with J gene TRBJ2-2; D is ambiguous. The germline CDR1 and CDR2 sequences are LNHNV and YYDKDF (reference sequence). This CDR3 is 14 amino acids long. Trimming removed 0 bases at V and 4 bases at J, with 6 bases between. CDR3 DNA sequence: TGTGCCACCAGCAGAGAACTGTTCACCGGGGAGCTGTTTTTT. It codes for CATSRELFTGELFF.

The chain links TRBV19 to TRBJ2-4; unclear D gene. V shed 0 bases and J shed 6 bases, with 6 bases lying between them. This CDR3 spans 13 amino acids. Germline CDR1 reads LNHDA; CDR2 reads SQIVND (reference sequence). The CDR3, as DNA: TGTGCCAGTAGTATAGACCCAGCAAACATTCAGTACTTC. Translated, it gives CASSIDPANIQYF.

The CDR3, as DNA: TGTGCCAGCAGTCCATCGACTAGCGGGAGGGGCGAGCAGTACTTC. Translation gives CASSPSTSGRGEQYF. The chain carries TRBV7-8 and TRBJ2-7, with 14 bases aligning to TRBD2. The CDR3 sequence is 15 residues long. The V segment lost 6 bases and the J segment 6 bases; nucleotides outside the gene matches: 7. Germline CDR1 reads SGHVS; CDR2 reads FQNEAQ.

This sequence joins TRBV7-9 and TRBJ2-1; tentative D call: TRBD2 (6 bases). Trimming left V 1 base short and J 8 bases short, with 21 bases between. The CDR3 length is 17 residues. Germline assignment: CDR1 SEHNR and CDR2 FQNEAQ (reference sequence). The CDR3 loop is CASSLGVLSGEGDEQFF. In nucleotides, the CDR3 is TGTGCCAGCAGCTTAGGCGTGCTGTCGGGGGAAGGCGATGAGCAGTTCTTC.

The rearrangement uses TRBV6-1 and TRBJ2-1, with TRBD2 matching 14 bases. Trimming cost V 1 base and J 2 bases; bases outside gene matches: 10. This CDR3 is 20 amino acids long. The germline V gene has CDR1 MNHNS and CDR2 SASEGT. DNA of the CDR3: TGTGCCAGCAGTGAAGGCATCCTAAAGACTAGCGGGAGGGCCTACAATGAGCAGTTCTTC. Protein product: CASSEGILKTSGRAYNEQFF.

The V call is TRBV4-3, the J call TRBJ2-3; 8 nucleotides match TRBD1. Germline CDR1 reads LGHNA; CDR2 reads YSLEER. This CDR3 has 16 amino acids. J lost 4 bases, V lost 1 base, and 7 bases had no gene match. Here the CDR3 reads CASSQGHRGESDTQYF. CDR3 sequence (DNA): TGCGCCAGCAGCCAAGGCCACAGGGGGGAGTCAGATACGCAGTATTTT.